Reported below is one T cell receptor beta chain. The antigen it recognizes is unknown. Base-call qualities are not available, and no considerably larger clone is one nucleotide away. This entry is derived from a study of a mutant IDH1 vaccine in newly diagnosed glioma (dated by TCRdb to the early 2020s). Study-wide context: Vaccination started 4-6 weeks after radiotherapy alone, or was given together with temozolomide cycles in the groups whose treatment included chemotherapy. The week-35 safety follow-up was designated visit V12, and the week-47 end of study was designated visit V13. Prior to enrollment, standard therapy consisting of radiotherapy alone, temozolomide alone, or radiochemotherapy with temozolomide had been administered to patients, with the combination being received by most patients. Peripheral blood was collected at six visits: V03 (baseline), V05, V07, V10, V12 and V13. For exploratory analyses, longitudinal TCRB deep sequencing was carried out in roughly 25 treated patients wherever samples were available. Of the 30 to 35 patients who were treated, approximately 60% were male and about 40% were female, and the mean age was around 43 years.

Here V drops 4 bases and J drops 1 base, and the junction holds 9 bases not matched to any gene. The CDR3 runs 17 amino acids, cysteine and phenylalanine included. Only the CDR3 DNA is retained, 51 bases long and in frame from the first base. CDR1 and CDR2 are drawn from the germline V gene (reference sequence): LNHDA, SQIVND. The library was built by means of the immunoSEQ multiplex PCR assay. Rearranged TCR beta chain sequences were amplified with the hsTCRB Kit following the manufacturer's protocol. TCRB libraries were sequenced on an Illumina MiSeq. The original pipeline was this. Demultiplexing, trimming and gene mapping were performed with the kit vendor's proprietary platform. TCRdb provides this immuneACCESS table in a form limited to in-frame rearrangements. Some clones are lacking; in checked studies, under half of them reflect an unresolved V gene, and why the rest are absent is not known. V and J calls and clone size come straight from that table; D and trimming were deduced from the DNA. This sample holds 30,000 to 35,000 clones; about 92% were observed only once. The biggest ten clones account for 2% to 2.5% of the sample.

On the study overall, not on this receptor specifically: Across multiple MHC alleles, vaccine-induced immune responses were seen in around 94% of patients. Availability determined which PBMC samples were chosen for TCRB deep sequencing. The authors stated that sample limitations prevented analyses of patient blood samples from being reproduced. Changes in the top peripheral T cell clonotypes picked up by TCRB sequencing did not appear to be linked to pseudoprogression.

The sample's time point label is to be understood as: week 47, end of study. Every vaccine dose consisted of 300 ug of a 20-mer mutant IDH1 peptide in Montanide, administered subcutaneously together with topical imiquimod. Patients were given eight vaccinations, in weeks 1, 3, 5, 7, 11, 15, 19 and 23, which matched visits V03 through V10. The donors had newly diagnosed IDH1-mutant astrocytomas of WHO grade 3 or 4 that showed loss of nuclear ATRX. The samples were drawn from NOA16, a multicentre, single-arm, open-label phase I trial in Germany that tested a mutant IDH1 peptide vaccine in humans for the first time. Genomic DNA for TCRB sequencing was extracted from EDTA blood using the DNeasy Blood and Tissue Kit.

The source is a middle-aged man with glioma. The input for sequencing was PBMCs, taken from a glioma patient whose treatment included an IDH1 peptide vaccine. The rearranged chain carries TRBV19 and TRBJ1-3, with 8 middle bases fitting TRBD1. Read as DNA, the sequence is TGTGCCAGTAGTACTACATCGACAGGGGTGTCTGGAAACACCATATATTTT. Translated, this gives CASSTTSTGVSGNTIYF.